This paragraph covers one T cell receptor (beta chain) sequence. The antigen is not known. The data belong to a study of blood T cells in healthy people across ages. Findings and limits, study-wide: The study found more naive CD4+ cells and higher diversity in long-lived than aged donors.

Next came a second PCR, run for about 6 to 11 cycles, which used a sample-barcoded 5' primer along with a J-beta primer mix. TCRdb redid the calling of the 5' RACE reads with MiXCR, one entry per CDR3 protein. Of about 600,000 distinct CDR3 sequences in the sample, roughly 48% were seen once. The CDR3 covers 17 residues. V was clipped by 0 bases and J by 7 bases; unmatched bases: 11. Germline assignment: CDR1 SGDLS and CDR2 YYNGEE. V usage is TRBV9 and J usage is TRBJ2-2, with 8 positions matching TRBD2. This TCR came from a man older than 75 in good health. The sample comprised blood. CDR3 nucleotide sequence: TGTGCCAGCAGCGTAGAGAGGCGAAGCGGGAGATTCGGGGAGCTGTTTTTT. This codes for CASSVERRSGRFGELFF.